The 28 T cell receptor beta chains reported below all come from one sample, sequenced in a study of graft-versus-host responses after intestinal transplantation. Profiling relied on immunoSEQ multiplex PCR, and the TCRdb table lists in-frame clones only, not all of them. The table has approximately 90,000 clones, 93% seen once. Antigens of these TCRs are unknown. The sample was unstimulated CD8+ T cells sorted from spleen or lymph node cells, taken before intestinal transplant. The receptor source for this set is a human donor who received an intestinal transplant.

The chain links TRBV11-2 to TRBJ2-1; D might be TRBD2 (6 bases). The CDR3 length is 15 residues. The ends were cut back, 7 bases at V and 2 bases at J, with 15 bases in the middle. Germline values: CDR1 SGHAT, CDR2 FQNNGV. CDR3 loop: CASTVPPGAYNEQFF. The CDR3 DNA reads as TGTGCCAGCACCGTACCCCCGGGGGCCTACAATGAGCAGTTCTTC.

The chain joins TRBV4-3 to TRBJ2-1, with TRBD2 identical over 8 bases. The CDR3 has 15 amino acids. V was clipped by 4 bases and J by 8 bases; unmatched bases: 10. CDR1 is LGHNA and CDR2 is YSLEER in the germline V gene. CDR3 coding DNA: TGCGCCAGCAGCCCCGACGGGAGGGGCGGGGATGAGCAGTTCTTC. It is translated as CASSPDGRGGDEQFF.

V is TRBV27 and J is TRBJ2-5; TRBD2 is a possible D gene (6 bases). From germline, CDR1 is MNHEY and CDR2 SMNVEV (reference sequence). V lost 8 bases and J 5 bases, leaving 12 bases between the germline ends. There are 12 residues in the CDR3. The CDR3 spells CASAGAGETQYF. The CDR3 DNA reads as TGTGCCAGCGCCGGGGCGGGGGAGACCCAGTACTTC.

The V gene is TRBV4-1, the J gene TRBJ2-1; TRBD2 aligns across 13 bases. Unmatched junction bases numbered 5, after V lost 3 bases and J lost 9 bases. The length of the CDR3 is 15 residues. CDR1 and CDR2 (germline): MGHRA, YSYEKL. The CDR3 sequence is CASSHTSGGAGEQFF. CDR3 DNA: TGCGCCAGCAGCCACACTAGCGGGGGGGCCGGTGAGCAGTTCTTC.

This clone appeared once. The chain uses TRBV5-5 and TRBJ2-7; no definite D call. Germline V gene data show CDR1 as SGHKS and CDR2 as YYEKEE (reference sequence). V lost 2 bases to trimming and J lost 2 bases, with 11 bases between them. The CDR3 spans 14 residues. CDR3 sequence: CASSLSRLAYEQYF. The CDR3 DNA is TGTGCCAGCAGCTTAAGCAGGTTGGCCTACGAGCAGTACTTC.

This chain joins TRBV4-3 and TRBJ2-1; 9 bases are shared with TRBD2. This CDR3 region has 16 residues. V dropped 0 bases and J dropped 3; count of bases not matched to a gene: 3. In germline, CDR1 is LGHNA, CDR2 YSLEER. In DNA form, the CDR3 reads TGCGCCAGCAGCCAAGATTCTAGCGGGGTCTACAATGAGCAGTTCTTC. It yields the protein CASSQDSSGVYNEQFF.

The chain uses TRBV5-4 and TRBJ1-1, with 8 bases that match TRBD1. The germline CDR1 and CDR2 sequences are SGHNT and YYREEE (reference sequence). The CDR3 sequence is 16 residues long. V was clipped by 6 bases and J by 6 bases; unmatched bases: 16. The CDR3 protein is CASIGGDAGGISEAFF. The CDR3 nucleotides are TGTGCCAGCATAGGGGGGGATGCAGGGGGCATTTCTGAAGCTTTCTTT. Supplemented by reference TRBV5-4 and TRBJ1-1, the full variable domain reads ETGVTQSPTHLIKTRGQQVTLRCSSQSGHNTVSWYQQALGQGPQFIFQYYREEENGRGNFPPRFSGLQFPNYSSELNVNALELDDSALYLCASIGGDAGGISEAFFGQGTRLTVV.

V gene TRBV6-5 combines with J gene TRBJ2-1, with 9 bases lining up with TRBD2. CDR1 is MNHEY, CDR2 SVGAGI, per germline. The CDR3 has 15 amino acids. V lost 5 bases and J lost 5; bases outside the gene matches: 7. CDR3 bases: TGTGCCAGCAGTGCCCTGACTAGCGGCCACAATGAGCAGTTCTTC. Its translation: CASSALTSGHNEQFF.

This clone was counted once. The chain employs TRBV5-1 and TRBJ2-7; a possible D gene is TRBD2 (6 bases). Germline CDR1 is SGHRS and CDR2 is YFSETQ. This CDR3 is 14 amino acids long. Trimming removed 0 bases at V and 4 bases at J, with 11 bases between. The CDR3 DNA follows: TGCGCCAGCAGCTTGGTAGCCGCGGGGTACGAGCAGTACTTC. Translated: CASSLVAAGYEQYF.

This clone was counted between two and nine times. This chain links TRBV6-5 with TRBJ1-3, with TRBD1 matching over 7 bases. The CDR3 length is 15 residues. Trimming removed 0 bases from V and 3 bases from J; junction bases left unmatched: 2. Germline V gene sequence: CDR1 MNHEY, CDR2 SVGAGI. This chain's CDR3 is CASSYSGDSGNTIYF. Here the CDR3 DNA reads TGTGCCAGCAGTTACTCAGGGGACAGTGGAAACACCATATATTTT.

This clone has just one count. The chain joins TRBV19 to TRBJ1-1, with 8 positions matching TRBD1. From germline, CDR1 is LNHDA and CDR2 SQIVND (reference sequence). V was pared by 3 bases and J by 3 bases, with 15 bases of the junction left unmatched. There are 18 residues in the CDR3. CDR3 loop: CASSMIPDPRGPDTEAFF. In nucleotides, the CDR3 is TGTGCCAGTAGTATGATACCGGACCCCAGGGGGCCGGACACTGAAGCTTTCTTT. Looking up the rest from reference TRBV19 and TRBJ1-1 gives the full variable domain: DGGITQSPKYLFRKEGQNVTLSCEQNLNHDAMYWYRQDPGQGLRLIYYSQIVNDFQKGDIAEGYSVSREKKESFPLTVTSAQKNPTAFYLCASSMIPDPRGPDTEAFFGQGTRLTVV.

V is TRBV4-1 and J is TRBJ2-7; tentative D call: TRBD2 (5 bases). V lost 0 bases and J 3 bases, leaving 12 bases between the germline ends. Looked up from germline, CDR1 is MGHRA and CDR2 is YSYEKL. This CDR3 region has 15 residues. CDR3 sequence: CASSQDSGKFYEQYF. CDR3 in DNA: TGCGCCAGCAGCCAAGATTCGGGGAAGTTCTACGAGCAGTACTTC.

This chain connects TRBV4-1 to TRBJ1-1, with D possibly matching TRBD1 (6 bases). CDR1 is MGHRA and CDR2 is YSYEKL in the germline V gene. Trimming removed 3 bases at V and 5 bases at J, with 10 bases between. The CDR3 is made up of 13 amino acids. CDR3 DNA: TGCGCCAGCAGCCAGGACAGTAGGACTGAAGCTTTCTTT. This translates into CASSQDSRTEAFF.

The J gene is TRBJ2-1, the V gene TRBV19; 9 positions agree with TRBD2. The V gene's germline CDR1 is LNHDA and CDR2 SQIVND (reference sequence). V was pared by 9 bases and J by 3 bases, with 6 bases of the junction left unmatched. This CDR3 has 14 residues. The CDR3 reads CASAGAGGYNEQFF. For the CDR3, the DNA is TGTGCCAGCGCTGGAGCGGGGGGCTACAATGAGCAGTTCTTC.

This sequence joins TRBV11-2 and TRBJ2-3; the D gene is possibly TRBD2 (7 bases). This CDR3 is built from 15 residues. The V gene lost 3 bases and the J gene lost 2 bases, with 12 bases spanning the gap. Germline assignment: CDR1 SGHAT and CDR2 FQNNGV. CDR3 DNA: TGTGCCAGCAGCTTGGGGGGGCCTCTCACAGATACGCAGTATTTT. It translates to CASSLGGPLTDTQYF.

This chain uses TRBV30 with TRBJ2-7, with D maybe TRBD2 (6 bases). Trimming stripped 5 bases from V and 3 bases from J, with 11 bases between. CDR3 size: 12 residues. Per the germline V gene, CDR1 is GTSNPN and CDR2 is SVGIG (reference sequence). The CDR3 coding sequence is TGTGCCTGGGGGGACTCCCACTACGAGCAGTACTTC. Its translation is CAWGDSHYEQYF.

The rearrangement links TRBV27 to TRBJ1-1; D ambiguous. CDR1 and CDR2 from the germline V gene are MNHEY and SMNVEV (reference sequence). V was pared by 7 bases and J by 3 bases, with 18 bases between. The CDR3 covers 15 residues. CDR3 loop: CASTPFFPFYTEAFF. The CDR3 region has the DNA TGTGCCAGCACCCCCTTCTTCCCCTTCTACACTGAAGCTTTCTTT.

The V and J genes are TRBV4-3 and TRBJ1-3; D is ambiguous. The germline V gene has CDR1 LGHNA and CDR2 YSLEER. The ends were cut back, 1 base at V and 0 bases at J, with 13 bases in the middle. There are 17 residues in the CDR3. CDR3 in DNA: TGCGCCAGCAGCCAAGCAGGACTCTTGAGCTCTGGAAACACCATATATTTT. Translation gives CASSQAGLLSSGNTIYF.

CDR3 DNA sequence: TGTGCCAGCAGCCCGACAACGGGGGAGCTGTTTTTT. Its protein product is CASSPTTGELFF. The chain is built from TRBV7-9 and TRBJ2-2; the D is unclear. V lost 5 bases and J 8 bases, leaving 9 bases between the germline ends. Germline CDR1 and CDR2: SEHNR and FQNEAQ (reference sequence). This CDR3 contains 12 residues. Variable domain in full (rest from reference TRBV7-9 and TRBJ2-2): DTGVSQNPRHKITKRGQNVTFRCDPISEHNRLYWYRQTLGQGPEFLTYFQNEAQLEKSRLLSDRFSAERPKGSFSTLEIQRTEQGDSAMYLCASSPTTGELFFGEGSRLTVL.

The chain links TRBV7-6 to TRBJ1-1, with TRBD1 identical over 8 bases. CDR1 SGHVS and CDR2 FNYEAQ come from the germline V gene. V gave up 5 bases and J gave up 1 base; unmatched junction bases: 12. CDR3 length: 17 residues. In DNA form, the CDR3 reads TGTGCCAGCAGCCCGACAGGGGCGGTTGCGTCGAACACTGAAGCTTTCTTT. Translation: CASSPTGAVASNTEAFF.

The CDR3 sequence: CASSPGTGGYTEAFF. The CDR3, as DNA: TGTGCCAGCAGCCCCGGGACAGGGGGGTACACTGAAGCTTTCTTT. J is TRBJ1-1 and V is TRBV13, with 11 bases aligning to TRBD1. The J segment lost 3 bases and the V segment lost 5 bases, leaving 5 bases of the junction unmatched. In germline, CDR1 is PRHDT, CDR2 FYEKMQ (reference sequence). The CDR3 runs 15 residues.

The CDR3 DNA follows: TGTGCCAGCAGCTCACCAGGAACGGGGGCTAATGAAAAACTGTTTTTT. Translation gives CASSSPGTGANEKLFF. The gene calls are TRBV11-2 and TRBJ1-4; tentative D call: TRBD1 (5 bases). Germline V CDR1 and CDR2: SGHAT, FQNNGV. The germline V and J ends were trimmed by 4 bases and 3 bases, with 15 bases remaining between them. The CDR3 is 16 amino acids. Full variable domain (remainder filled in from reference TRBV11-2 and TRBJ1-4): EAGVAQSPRYKIIEKRQSVAFWCNPISGHATLYWYQQILGQGPKLLIQFQNNGVVDDSQLPKDRFSAERLKGVDSTLKIQPAKLEDSAVYLCASSSPGTGANEKLFFGSGTQLSVL.

The chain is built from TRBV30 and TRBJ2-1; no clear D. V shed 0 bases and J shed 8 bases, with 8 bases lying between them. CDR3 length: 12 amino acids. CDR1 and CDR2 from the germline V gene are GTSNPN and SVGIG (reference sequence). CDR3 nucleotides: TGTGCCTGGAGTGTATCAGGCGATGAGCAGTTCTTC. This translates into CAWSVSGDEQFF.

This sequence joins TRBV5-1 and TRBJ2-7; 8 bases are a match to TRBD1. Unmatched junction bases numbered 3, after V lost 2 bases and J lost 2 bases. This CDR3 is built from 14 residues. Germline V CDR1 and CDR2: SGHRS, YFSETQ. Written as DNA, the CDR3 is TGCGCCAGCAGCTTTTCGGACAGGGCCTACGAGCAGTACTTC. Its protein product is CASSFSDRAYEQYF.

The rearrangement uses TRBV30 and TRBJ1-6, with D maybe TRBD1 (6 bases). The V end lost 3 bases, the J end lost 9 bases, and 12 bases lay between the germline ends. Germline V gives CDR1 GTSNPN, CDR2 SVGIG (reference sequence). The CDR3 contains 13 residues. The CDR3 region has the DNA TGTGCCTGGAGATCGGGGGGCTCTTCACCCCTCCACTTT. This translates into CAWRSGGSSPLHF.

CDR3 sequence: CASSLRFTGELFF. In nucleotides, the CDR3 is TGTGCCAGCAGCCTGAGATTTACCGGGGAGCTGTTTTTT. The genes are TRBV7-6 and TRBJ2-2; D gene uncertain. The V gene's germline CDR1 is SGHVS and CDR2 FNYEAQ. Trimming pared 5 bases from V and 5 bases from J, leaving 9 bases between. This CDR3 is 13 amino acids long.

The chain employs TRBV19 and TRBJ1-1, with D tentatively TRBD1 (5 bases). V lost 3 bases and J 6 bases, leaving 14 bases between the germline ends. The CDR3 spans 14 residues. Germline V gene data show CDR1 as LNHDA and CDR2 as SQIVND (reference sequence). The CDR3 DNA reads TGTGCCAGTAGTATCGGTACTGAGACAGCTGAAGCTTTCTTT. This translates into CASSIGTETAEAFF.

The chain is built from TRBV2 and TRBJ2-1; 11 bases are a match to TRBD1. The V gene end was trimmed by 7 bases and the J gene end by 9 bases; junction bases not matched to a gene: 8. Germline lookup yields CDR1 SNHLY and CDR2 FYNNEI. The CDR3 totals 14 residues. This chain's CDR3 is CASTWTGGWSEQFF. For the CDR3, the DNA is TGTGCCAGCACCTGGACAGGGGGCTGGAGTGAGCAGTTCTTC.